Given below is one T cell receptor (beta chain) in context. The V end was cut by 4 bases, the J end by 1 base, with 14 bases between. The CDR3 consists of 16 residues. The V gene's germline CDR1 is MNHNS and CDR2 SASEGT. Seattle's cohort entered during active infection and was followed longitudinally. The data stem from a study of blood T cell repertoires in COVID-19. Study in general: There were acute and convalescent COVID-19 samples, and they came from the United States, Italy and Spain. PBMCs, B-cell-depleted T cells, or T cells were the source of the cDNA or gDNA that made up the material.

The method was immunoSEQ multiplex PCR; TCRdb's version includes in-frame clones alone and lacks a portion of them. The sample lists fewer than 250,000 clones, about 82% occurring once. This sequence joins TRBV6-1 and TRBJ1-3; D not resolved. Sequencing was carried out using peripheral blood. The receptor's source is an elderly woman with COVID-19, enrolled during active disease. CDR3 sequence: CASSGAVIMSGNTIYF. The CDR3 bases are TGTGCCAGCAGTGGGGCAGTTATAATGTCTGGAAACACCATATATTTT.